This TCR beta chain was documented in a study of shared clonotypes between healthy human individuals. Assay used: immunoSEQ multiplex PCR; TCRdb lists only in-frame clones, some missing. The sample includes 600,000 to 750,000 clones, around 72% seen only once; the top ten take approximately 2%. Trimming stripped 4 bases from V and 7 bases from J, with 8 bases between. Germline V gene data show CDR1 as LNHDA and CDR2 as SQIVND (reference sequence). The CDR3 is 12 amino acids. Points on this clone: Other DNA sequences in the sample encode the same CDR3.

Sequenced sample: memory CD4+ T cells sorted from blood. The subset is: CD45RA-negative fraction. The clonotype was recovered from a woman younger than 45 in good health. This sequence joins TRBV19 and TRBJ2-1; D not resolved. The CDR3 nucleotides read TGTGCCAGTAGTAGCCTCGGAAATGAGCAGTTCTTC. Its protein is CASSSLGNEQFF.